A single sample is the source of the 14 T cell receptor beta chains below, sequenced in a study of vaccination effects on CD4 cells after COVID-19. These TCRs are of unknown antigen specificity. Antigen-specific CD4+ T cells were expanded with viral peptide pools in the ViraFEST assay before sequencing. It was after nine to ten days of culture that CD4+ T cells were isolated. None of the vaccinated had previously contracted SARS-CoV-2, and their nucleocapsid antibodies tested negative. Data came from immunoSEQ multiplex PCR; TCRdb stores just in-frame clones and leaves some out. The top ten hold 26% of the sample, which has roughly 20,000 clones, around 70% seen once. The sequenced sample was CD4+ T cells from PBMCs cultured with HCoV-NL63 spike peptides, obtained before COVID-19 vaccination. The receptors were sampled from a human donor who received a COVID-19 vaccine.

The chain carries TRBV15 and TRBJ2-5; possibly TRBD1 for D (7 bases). This CDR3 has 14 residues. V was shortened by 1 base and J by 9 bases, with 15 bases between the two germline ends. CDR1 is LNHNV, CDR2 YYDKDF, per germline (reference sequence). The CDR3 loop reads CATSRGRGQGAQYF. In DNA form, the CDR3 reads TGTGCCACCAGCAGAGGGCGGGGCCAGGGGGCCCAGTACTTC.

As to this clone: The junction does not match germline at one end; this may be a read error. V and J are TRBV7-7 and TRBJ2-1; no reliable D call. The CDR3 totals 14 residues. Germline V gene lookup returns CDR1 SSHAT and CDR2 FNYEAQ (reference sequence). The CDR3 DNA sequence: TGTGCTAGCAGCCCGGACCACTCCTACAATGAGCAGTTCTTC. This gives the protein CASSPDHSYNEQFF. The variable domain in full, completed from reference TRBV7-7 and TRBJ2-1, reads GAGVSQSPRYKVTKRGQDVTLRCDPISSHATLYWYQQALGQGPEFLTYFNYEAQPDKSGLPSDRFSAERPEGSISTLTIQRTEQRDSAMYRCASSPDHSYNEQFFGPGTRLTVL.

This clone has just a few counts. This chain links TRBV28 with TRBJ2-1, with D tentatively TRBD2 (7 bases). In germline, CDR1 is MDHEN, CDR2 SYDVKM. The germline V and J ends were trimmed by 6 bases and 0 bases, with 24 bases remaining between them. The CDR3 contains 19 residues. The CDR3 DNA follows: TGTGCCAGCAGGAAGGACAGTTCTAGGGGGAGGGGCTCCTACAATGAGCAGTTCTTC. It translates to CASRKDSSRGRGSYNEQFF.

The V and J genes are TRBV4-2 and TRBJ2-1; TRBD1 is a possible D gene (6 bases). Trimming shortened V by 3 bases and J by 6 bases, and 12 bases separated the two germline ends. This CDR3 is built from 14 residues. Germline assignment: CDR1 LGHNA and CDR2 YNFKEQ. The CDR3 DNA sequence: TGTGCCAGCAGCCAGCGCACAGGGTTCAATGAGCAGTTCTTC. Protein sequence: CASSQRTGFNEQFF.

This chain connects TRBV11-2 to TRBJ1-1, with unresolved D. Germline V CDR1 and CDR2: SGHAT, FQNNGV. This CDR3 is built from 13 residues. The V and J ends lost 4 bases and 5 bases respectively, with 11 bases between them. CDR3 nucleotide sequence: TGTGCCAGCAGCTACACAGTTAAGACTGAAGCTTTCTTT. Its translation is CASSYTVKTEAFF.

The V and J genes are TRBV7-9 and TRBJ2-1; a possible D gene is TRBD1 (6 bases). Germline-derived CDR1 and CDR2 are SEHNR and FQNEAQ (reference sequence). CDR3 length: 17 amino acids. The V end lost 5 bases, the J end lost 2 bases, and 19 bases lay between the germline ends. This chain's CDR3 is CASSPGDGRGAYNEQFF. CDR3 DNA: TGTGCCAGCAGCCCCGGGGATGGCAGGGGAGCCTACAATGAGCAGTTCTTC.

The chain is built from TRBV29-1 and TRBJ1-2; tentative D call: TRBD1 (6 bases). Between the trimmed V and J ends, which lost 6 bases and 8 bases, there was a span of 13 bases. CDR3 length equals 11 residues. Germline-derived CDR1 and CDR2 are SQVTM and ANQGSEA. CDR3 DNA sequence: TGCAGCGTGTCCGTGGGGGGCGGCTACACCTTC. It encodes CSVSVGGGYTF.

The chain joins TRBV25-1 to TRBJ1-1, with D possibly being TRBD1 (5 bases). CDR1 and CDR2 from the germline V gene are MGHDK and SYGVNS. This CDR3 is built from 14 residues. The V end lost 3 bases, the J end lost 6 bases, and 14 bases lay between the germline ends. CDR3 in amino acids: CASSDIGGRAEAFF. The DNA for the CDR3 is TGTGCCAGCAGTGACATCGGGGGTAGGGCTGAAGCTTTCTTT.

The V and J genes are TRBV6-5 and TRBJ2-2; 7 bases map to TRBD1. Trimming took 0 bases from V and 7 from J; bases not matched to a gene: 8. The CDR3 runs to 16 residues. Per germline, CDR1 MNHEY and CDR2 SVGAGI. As DNA, the CDR3 is TGTGCCAGCAGTTACTCGACAGGGTCGGGTGGCGGGGAGCTGTTTTTT. Translating gives CASSYSTGSGGGELFF.

The chain employs TRBV6-6 and TRBJ2-7, with D perhaps assigned TRBD1 or TRBD2 (5 bases each). In germline, CDR1 is MNHNY, CDR2 SVGAGI (reference sequence). Trimming stripped 7 bases from V and 0 bases from J, with 16 bases between. The CDR3 runs to 15 residues. CDR3 loop: CASKSRERSSYEQYF. In DNA form, the CDR3 reads TGTGCCAGCAAATCCAGGGAGCGAAGCTCCTACGAGCAGTACTTC.

The rearrangement joins TRBV7-8 to TRBJ2-5, with 10 bases identical to TRBD2. The CDR3 loop spans 18 amino acids. The germline V gene encodes CDR1 SGHVS and CDR2 FQNEAQ. The J segment lost 1 base and the V segment lost 5 bases, leaving 13 bases of the junction unmatched. CDR3 DNA sequence: TGTGCCAGCAGCCTCCCACTCCTAGCGGGAGTTGGCCAAGAGACCCAGTACTTC. Translating gives CASSLPLLAGVGQETQYF. Using reference TRBV7-8 and TRBJ2-5 for the parts outside the CDR3, the full variable domain is GAGVSQSPRYKVAKRGQDVALRCDPISGHVSLFWYQQALGQGPEFLTYFQNEAQLDKSGLPSDRFFAERPEGSVSTLKIQRTQQEDSAVYLCASSLPLLAGVGQETQYFGPGTRLLVL.

CDR3 nucleotide sequence: TGTGCCAGTAGGATTAATGACCGGGGTGCAGCTTTCTTT. Translation: CASRINDRGAAFF. The chain is built from TRBV19 and TRBJ1-1; D is ambiguous. Deletions cut 6 bases from V and 10 bases from J, with 18 bases between. The CDR3 is made up of 13 amino acids. Germline-derived CDR1 and CDR2 are LNHDA and SQIVND (reference sequence). The complete variable domain, with remaining parts taken from reference TRBV19 and TRBJ1-1, reads DGGITQSPKYLFRKEGQNVTLSCEQNLNHDAMYWYRQDPGQGLRLIYYSQIVNDFQKGDIAEGYSVSREKKESFPLTVTSAQKNPTAFYLCASRINDRGAAFFGQGTRLTVV.

This sequence joins TRBV24-1 and TRBJ2-3; TRBD2 agrees at 8 bases. Per germline, CDR1 KGHDR and CDR2 SFDVKD. The CDR3 extends over 14 amino acids. The V and J ends lost 4 bases and 7 bases, in that order; junction bases with no gene match: 6. For the CDR3, the DNA is TGTGCCACCAGTGACCGGGGACTAGAACATACGCAGTATTTT. It encodes CATSDRGLEHTQYF.

This rearrangement joins TRBV2 to TRBJ1-6; 7 nucleotides agree with TRBD1. Germline V gives CDR1 SNHLY, CDR2 FYNNEI. V was clipped by 4 bases and J by 5 bases; unmatched bases: 8. This CDR3 contains 16 residues. CDR3 sequence: CASSVSGGPDNSPLHF. As DNA, the CDR3 is TGTGCCAGCAGTGTCTCAGGGGGGCCGGATAATTCACCCCTCCACTTT.